These 15 T cell receptor beta chains were sequenced from one sample in a study of T cells in Graves' hyperthyroidism and ophthalmopathy. From RNA transcripts, TCR beta CDR3 regions were amplified. The HTBI set primed first-round TCR CDR3 RT-PCR. Via MiXCR, TCRdb re-called the multiplex PCR reads, giving one row per CDR3 protein. Of over 650,000 distinct CDR3 sequences in the sample, just under 45% are singletons; the top ten hold less than 9%. The sequenced sample was peripheral blood or thyroid tissue (not recorded which). The receptors stem from an adult man with Graves' disease, either hyperthyroidism or ophthalmopathy (not recorded which).

This clonotype was detected only once. This chain uses TRBV2 with TRBJ1-1; D unresolved. The CDR3 loop spans 11 amino acids. The V end lost 8 bases, the J end lost 3 bases, and 7 bases lay between the germline ends. Per the germline V gene, CDR1 is SNHLY and CDR2 is FYNNEI. CDR3 coding DNA: TGTGCCAGCCGGACGGACACTGAAGCTTTCTTT. This encodes CASRTDTEAFF.

This rearrangement joins TRBV27 to TRBJ1-2; D might be TRBD1 (5 bases). Germline V gene lookup returns CDR1 MNHEY and CDR2 SMNVEV (reference sequence). The V gene lost 5 bases and the J gene lost 4 bases, with 14 bases spanning the gap. The CDR3 is 14 amino acids. The CDR3 sequence: CASSIGEFGYGYTF. The CDR3 DNA reads as TGTGCCAGCAGTATAGGGGAATTCGGCTATGGCTACACCTTC.

Comments on this clonotype: One end of the junction varies from germline; a read error may be responsible. The rearrangement joins TRBV10-3 to TRBJ1-5, with no clear D. The CDR3 runs to 15 residues. The germline gives CDR1 ENHRY, CDR2 SYGVKD. CDR3 protein: CASSLLGIPNQPQHF. The CDR3 bases are TGTGCCAGCAGTTTATTAGGAATCCCCAATCAGCCCCAGCATTTT.

The chain carries TRBV5-1 and TRBJ1-1; D gene ambiguous. CDR3 size: 14 residues. V was clipped by 1 base and J by 1 base, with 8 bases between them. The germline gives CDR1 SGHRS, CDR2 YFSETQ. The CDR3 protein is CASSLTDPNTEAFF. The DNA for the CDR3 is TGCGCCAGCAGCTTGACGGACCCGAACACTGAAGCTTTCTTT.

This clonotype was seen repeatedly, ten times or more. This CDR3 is CATSTTGIVQPQHF. Here the CDR3 DNA reads TGTGCCACCAGCACAACAGGAATTGTTCAGCCCCAGCATTTT. The chain links TRBV15 to TRBJ1-5, with a weak D call TRBD1 (5 bases). Germline V lookup: CDR1 LNHNV, CDR2 YYDKDF (reference sequence). The germline V and J ends were trimmed by 4 bases and 6 bases, with 13 bases remaining between them. The CDR3 loop spans 14 amino acids.

The chain links TRBV15 to TRBJ1-5; a possible D gene is TRBD1 (5 bases). Germline CDR1 LNHNV, CDR2 YYDKDF (reference sequence). The CDR3 extends over 15 amino acids. Trimming took off 1 base at V and 5 bases at J, with 12 bases between the two ends. The CDR3 DNA is TGTGCCACCAGCAGAGTGACACAGGTCGATCAGCCCCAGCATTTT. It translates to CATSRVTQVDQPQHF.

The gene calls are TRBV2 and TRBJ2-2, with D possibly matching TRBD2 (5 bases). The germline V and J ends were trimmed by 2 bases and 6 bases, with 13 bases remaining between them. Germline lookup yields CDR1 SNHLY and CDR2 FYNNEI. The CDR3 totals 15 residues. Here the CDR3 reads CASSEIGITAGELFF. The CDR3 DNA reads as TGTGCCAGCAGTGAAATCGGGATAACCGCCGGGGAGCTGTTTTTT.

The chain uses TRBV6-5 and TRBJ2-5; 7 nucleotides line up with TRBD1. Germline CDR1 reads MNHEY; CDR2 reads SVGAGI. After removal of 6 bases from V and 3 bases from J, the junction contained 7 bases not matched to a gene. This CDR3 comprises 14 residues. The CDR3: CASRLGTGEETQYF. The CDR3 DNA reads as TGTGCCAGCAGGCTAGGAACAGGGGAAGAGACCCAGTACTTC.

The genes are TRBV10-3 and TRBJ1-6, with 7 bases aligning to TRBD1. The germline V gene has CDR1 ENHRY and CDR2 SYGVKD. The CDR3 runs 12 residues. J was trimmed by 9 bases and V by 11 bases; bases with no gene match: 7. As DNA, the CDR3 is TGTGCCGCAGGGACAGTCGGTTCACCCCTCCACTTT. It yields the protein CAAGTVGSPLHF.

This clonotype was seen a handful of times. The chain links TRBV12-3 or TRBV12-4 to TRBJ1-4, with D unclear. The CDR3 runs to 14 residues. V was shortened by 5 bases and J by 5 bases, with 12 bases between the two germline ends. CDR3 sequence: CASSTTSTNEKLFF. CDR3 nucleotides: TGTGCCAGCAGTACCACAAGTACAAATGAAAAACTGTTTTTT.

The chain joins TRBV10-3 to TRBJ1-6; 7 nucleotides agree with TRBD1. The V and J ends lost 10 bases and 6 bases, in that order; junction bases with no gene match: 15. This CDR3 comprises 16 residues. Germline V gives CDR1 ENHRY, CDR2 SYGVKD. The CDR3 DNA sequence: TGTGCCAGCAGCCCCTGGCAGGGGGACGGTAATTCACCCCTCCACTTT. Translated, it gives CASSPWQGDGNSPLHF.

The chain joins TRBV29-1 to TRBJ2-7; maybe TRBD2 (6 bases). Germline V CDR1 and CDR2: SQVTM, ANQGSEA. The CDR3 is 14 residues long. Trimming left V 3 bases short and J 3 bases short, with 15 bases between. CDR3 DNA: TGCAGCGTTGACGGGAGACTATCCGACTACGAGCAGTACTTC. Protein sequence: CSVDGRLSDYEQYF.

This clonotype was observed a few times. V is TRBV9 and J is TRBJ1-2; unclear D gene. Trimming stripped 8 bases from V and 0 bases from J, with 20 bases between. The germline V gene encodes CDR1 SGDLS and CDR2 YYNGEE. CDR3 size: 16 residues. DNA of the CDR3: TGTGCCAGTAGTTTGCAGTTTAGTAGCTCTAACTATGGCTACACCTTC. This codes for CASSLQFSSSNYGYTF.

This clonotype was detected many times. This rearrangement joins TRBV20-1 to TRBJ2-7, with D uncertain. The CDR3 runs to 14 residues. V was pared by 6 bases and J by 6 bases, with 21 bases between. Germline V gives CDR1 DFQATT, CDR2 SNEGSKA (reference sequence). The CDR3 DNA sequence: TGCAGTGCGGAACTGGTACGGACCCATGGCGAGCAGTACTTC. This encodes CSAELVRTHGEQYF.

Only a few counts were recorded for this clonotype. The genes are TRBV7-9 and TRBJ1-5; 9 positions agree with TRBD1. With 3 bases clipped from V and 3 bases from J, the junction kept 3 bases outside the gene matches. Germline V CDR1 and CDR2: SEHNR, FQNEAQ (reference sequence). This CDR3 spans 15 amino acids. The CDR3 here is CASSLGTGTNQPQHF. In DNA form, the CDR3 reads TGTGCCAGCAGCTTGGGGACAGGGACCAATCAGCCCCAGCATTTT.